The entry below gives a single T cell receptor (beta chain) sequence along with its context. This clone turned up a few times. It lacks a known antigen. No qualities accompany the bases; no much larger clone lies one base away. These data belong to a study of OX40 agonist ivuxolimab in advanced cancers. Regarding the research as a whole: Ivuxolimab, which targeted the costimulatory receptor OX40 (CD134), was an agonistic, fully human IgG2 monoclonal antibody. In the dose-escalation cohort, 82.7% of patients were male, and the mean age was about 55 years, with a range of about 23 to 85. Intravenous ivuxolimab was administered to patients every 2 weeks at six dose levels: 0.01, 0.1, 0.3, 1.5, 3 and 10 mg/kg. The paper describes the monotherapy dose-escalation part (N of about 57 patients) of the phase I trial of ivuxolimab. Prior anti-PD-1, anti-PD-L1 or anti-CTLA-4 therapy was permitted, and checkpoint inhibitors had been received by roughly two fifths of dose-escalation patients. Three dose-escalation patients achieved partial responses, one with hepatocellular carcinoma and two with cutaneous melanoma. The point of sequencing TCRbeta in the periphery was to test whether ivuxolimab changed TCR sequence diversity and drove clonal T-cell expansion. Of the approximately 53 patients in dose escalation, 19 had hepatocellular carcinoma, about 15 had melanoma, 9 had renal cell carcinoma and 9 had head and neck cancer. Findings and caveats that apply to the study as a whole: At doses of 0.1 to 3.0 mg/kg, clonal expansion of both CD4+ and CD8+ blood T cells was observed from baseline to week 6. After ivuxolimab, expanded clones were on average more numerous among CD8+ T cells than among CD4+ T cells. Low levels of normalized T-cell clonal expansion were also seen in some patients who did not respond. In the 0.1-3.0 mg/kg groups, partial responders were among the patients with the lowest normalized peripheral clonal expansion, particularly in CD8+ T cells. The antigen specificity of the peripheral T cells that underwent clonal expansion was not determined.

Patients with a history of autoimmune disease or receiving systemic immunosuppression were excluded from the trial. In every dose cohort, peripheral blood was drawn for TCR sequencing at baseline, cycle 4 day 1, and cycle 7 day 1. Samples came from an open-label, multicenter, first-in-human phase I dose-escalation trial of ivuxolimab. Adults with locally advanced or metastatic head and neck squamous cell, hepatocellular, melanoma or renal cell carcinoma were enrolled in the trial. Before TCR sequencing, CD4+ and CD8+ T cells were separately sorted from peripheral blood. Genomic DNA was isolated from the sorted cells so that the TCRbeta CDR3 region could be sequenced. The immunoSEQ Assay was used to sequence the TCRbeta CDR3 regions. Held by TCRdb, this immuneACCESS table contains in-frame sequences only and omits some clones. Under half of the omission traces to an unresolved V gene where checked; the cause of the rest is unknown. This sample lists roughly 60,000 clones; 85% were detected once. The biggest ten clones account for under 3% of the sample.

The germline V gene provides CDR1 SNHLY and CDR2 FYNNEI. The CDR3 holds 13 amino acids from the cysteine to the phenylalanine. The sequence is cut down to CDR3 DNA, 39 bases in frame from base 1. V lost 6 bases and J lost 6 bases, and the count of bases not matched to a germline gene is 7. Recombination joined TRBV2 with TRBJ1-2; TRBD1 fits 7 bases in the junction. This clonotype was obtained from an adult with an advanced solid tumor such as melanoma, head and neck, liver or kidney cancer. The source material was CD4+ or CD8+ T cells sorted from blood, sampled in a trial of the OX40 agonist ivuxolimab. The CDR3 region reads CASSEQGLDGYTF. The DNA sequence is TGTGCCAGCAGCGAACAGGGGTTGGATGGCTACACCTTC.